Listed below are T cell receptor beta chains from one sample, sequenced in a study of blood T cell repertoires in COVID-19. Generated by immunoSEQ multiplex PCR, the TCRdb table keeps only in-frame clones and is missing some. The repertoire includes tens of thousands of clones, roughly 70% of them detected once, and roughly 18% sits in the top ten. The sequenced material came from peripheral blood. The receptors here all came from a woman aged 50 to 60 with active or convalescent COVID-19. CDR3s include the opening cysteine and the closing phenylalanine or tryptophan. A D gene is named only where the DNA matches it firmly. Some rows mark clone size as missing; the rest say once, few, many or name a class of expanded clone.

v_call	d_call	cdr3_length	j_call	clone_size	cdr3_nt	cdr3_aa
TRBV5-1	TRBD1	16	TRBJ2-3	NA	TGCGCCAGCAGAAAACCCGGGACAGGTAACACAGATACGCAGTATTTT	CASRKPGTGNTDTQYF
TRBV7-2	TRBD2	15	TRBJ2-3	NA	TGTGCCAGCAGCTTAAGTAGCGGGAGTACAGATACGCAGTATTTT	CASSLSSGSTDTQYF
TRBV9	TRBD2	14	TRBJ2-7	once	TGTGCCAGCAGCGAGCCGGGACTAGGGCGCGAGCAGTACTTC	CASSEPGLGREQYF
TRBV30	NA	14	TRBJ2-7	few	TGTGCCTGGGCTGCCACCGGGTCGCTTTACGAGCAGTACTTC	CAWAATGSLYEQYF
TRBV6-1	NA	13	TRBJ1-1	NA	TGTGCCAGCAGTGAAAGCAGGGCCGGTGTAGCTTTCTTT	CASSESRAGVAFF
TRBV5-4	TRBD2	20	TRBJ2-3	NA	TGTGCCAGCAGCTCGGGACTAGCGGGGTTTACGAGGGGGACCACAGATACGCAGTATTTT	CASSSGLAGFTRGTTDTQYF
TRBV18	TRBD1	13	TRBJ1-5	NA	TGTGCCAGCAATACAGGGGAGGATCAGCCCCAGCATTTT	CASNTGEDQPQHF
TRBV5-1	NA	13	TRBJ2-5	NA	TGCGCCAGCAGCTTGCCCGACACCGAGACCCAGTACTTC	CASSLPDTETQYF
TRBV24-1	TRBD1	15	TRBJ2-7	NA	TGTGCCACCAGTGAGGGGGACAGGGGGCTCTACGAGCAGTACTTC	CATSEGDRGLYEQYF
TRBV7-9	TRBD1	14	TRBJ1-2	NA	TGTGCCAGCAGCCACAGGACAGGATATTATGGCTACACCTTC	CASSHRTGYYGYTF
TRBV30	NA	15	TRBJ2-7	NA	TGTGCCTGGAGCGGGGGAAGACAGGGTTGGTACGAGCAGTACTTC	CAWSGGRQGWYEQYF
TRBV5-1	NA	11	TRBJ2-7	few	TGCGCCAGCAGCTCCCACTACGAGCAGTACTTC	CASSSHYEQYF
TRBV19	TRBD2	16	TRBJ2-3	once	TGTGCCAGTAGTCGCTCCCGATTAGCGGGAGCGGATACGCAGTATTTT	CASSRSRLAGADTQYF
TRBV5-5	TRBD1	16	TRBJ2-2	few	TGTGCCAGCAGCTCGACGGACAGGGGGTTCCCTGGGGAGCTGTTTTTT	CASSSTDRGFPGELFF
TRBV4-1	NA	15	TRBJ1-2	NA	TGCGCCAGCAGCCACCCCTCCAGGGGACCCTATGGCTACACCTTC	CASSHPSRGPYGYTF
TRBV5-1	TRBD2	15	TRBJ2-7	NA	TGCGCCAGCAGCCTGGGACTAGCGGGGGTATACGAGCAGTACTTC	CASSLGLAGVYEQYF
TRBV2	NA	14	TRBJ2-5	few	TGTGCCAGCAGCGTTACAGGGTTTCAAGAGACCCAGTACTTC	CASSVTGFQETQYF
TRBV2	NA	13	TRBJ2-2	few	TGTGCCAGCACCGAGGAGAACACCGGGGAGCTGTTTTTT	CASTEENTGELFF
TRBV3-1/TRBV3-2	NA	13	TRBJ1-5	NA	TGTGCCAGCAGCCAGCTCAGGGTAGAGCCCCAGCATTTT	CASSQLRVEPQHF
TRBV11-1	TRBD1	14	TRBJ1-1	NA	TGTGCCAGCAGCCTAAGACAGGGAAGCACTGAAGCTTTCTTT	CASSLRQGSTEAFF
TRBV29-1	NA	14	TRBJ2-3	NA	TGCAGCGTCCCCTCCTCGGGTAACACAGATACGCAGTATTTT	CSVPSSGNTDTQYF
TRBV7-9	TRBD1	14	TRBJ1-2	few	TGTGCCAGCAGCTCCGGTAGGGGGCTCTATGGCTACACCTTC	CASSSGRGLYGYTF
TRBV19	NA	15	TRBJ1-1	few	TGTGCCAGTAGTATGCGAGGGGAGGGTGTGGATGAAGCTTTCTTT	CASSMRGEGVDEAFF
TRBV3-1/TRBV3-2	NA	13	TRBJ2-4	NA	TGTGCCAGCAACGGAGTCGCCAAAAACATTCAGTACTTC	CASNGVAKNIQYF
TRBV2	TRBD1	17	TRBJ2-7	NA	TGTGCCAGCAACCTCGGACAGGTGAGGGAGCGGCCCTACGAGCAGTACTTC	CASNLGQVRERPYEQYF
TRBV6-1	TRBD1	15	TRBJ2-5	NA	TGTGCCAGCAGTGAGTGGACAGGGGGCGCGGAGACCCAGTACTTC	CASSEWTGGAETQYF
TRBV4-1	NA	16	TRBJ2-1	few	TGCGCCAGCAGCCAAGATCGGGGGACCCCAACCAATGAGCAGTTCTTC	CASSQDRGTPTNEQFF
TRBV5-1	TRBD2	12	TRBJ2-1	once	TGCGCCAGCAGCATCACTAGCGCTGAGCAGTTCTTC	CASSITSAEQFF
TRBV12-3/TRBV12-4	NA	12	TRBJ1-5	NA	TGTGCCAGCCGCGGTAGCAATCAGCCCCAGCATTTT	CASRGSNQPQHF
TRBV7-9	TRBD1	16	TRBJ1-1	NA	TGTGCCAGCAGCTTACCCCGACAGGGCAGGAGCACTGAAGCTTTCTTT	CASSLPRQGRSTEAFF
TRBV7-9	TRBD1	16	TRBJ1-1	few	TGTGCCAGCAGCCCCCGGGACAGGGATTTGGGCACTGAAGCTTTCTTT	CASSPRDRDLGTEAFF
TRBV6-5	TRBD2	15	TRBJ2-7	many	TGTGCCAGCAAAAAAGCGGGGGGGCAGGCCTACGAGCAGTACTTC	CASKKAGGQAYEQYF
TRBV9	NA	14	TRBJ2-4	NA	TGTGCCAGCAGCTCCCGACAGTCGGTGGACATTCAGTACTTC	CASSSRQSVDIQYF
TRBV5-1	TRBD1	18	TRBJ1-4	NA	TGCGCCAGCAGCTTGACCGGGACAGCCGGTGCAACTAATGAAAAACTGTTTTTT	CASSLTGTAGATNEKLFF
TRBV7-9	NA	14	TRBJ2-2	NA	TGTGCCAGCAGCTCATACAGGGTAACCGGGGAGCTGTTTTTT	CASSSYRVTGELFF
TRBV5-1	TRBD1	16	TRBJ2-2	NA	TGCGCCAGCAAAGCTGCCGGGACAGGGGGAACCGGGGAGCTGTTTTTT	CASKAAGTGGTGELFF
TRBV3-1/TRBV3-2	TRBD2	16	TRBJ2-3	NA	TGTGCCAGCAGGCCCGAGGGCGGGAGAAGCGCAGATACGCAGTATTTT	CASRPEGGRSADTQYF
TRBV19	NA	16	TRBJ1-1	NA	TGTGCCAGTAGCCATCGGGGAACAAGGATGAACACTGAAGCTTTCTTT	CASSHRGTRMNTEAFF
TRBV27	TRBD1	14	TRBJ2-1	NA	TGTGCCAGCAGTCCACGACAGGGGGCGGGGGAGCAGTTCTTC	CASSPRQGAGEQFF
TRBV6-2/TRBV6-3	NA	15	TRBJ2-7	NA	TGTGCCAGCAGTCCCATGGGACTGGCAACCTACGAGCAGTACTTC	CASSPMGLATYEQYF
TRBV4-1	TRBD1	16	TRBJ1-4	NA	TGCGCCAGCAGCCTTGTTCAGGGGGCGCAAGGAGGGAAACTGTTTTTT	CASSLVQGAQGGKLFF
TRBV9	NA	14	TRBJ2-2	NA	TGTGCCAGCAGCGTAGCGGGAAGGGTCGGGGAGCTGTTTTTT	CASSVAGRVGELFF
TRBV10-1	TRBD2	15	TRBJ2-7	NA	TGCGCCAGCAGTGAGTCGAAGGCTAGCGGCTACGAGCAGTACTTC	CASSESKASGYEQYF
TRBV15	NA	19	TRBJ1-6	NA	TGTGCCACCAGCAGGTTCGGAGGGCGCAAGAGCTCCTATAATTCACCCCTCCACTTT	CATSRFGGRKSSYNSPLHF